The next 8 T cell receptor beta chains were all read from a single sample in a study of human T cells and chemical hapten exposure. TCRdb fed the RACE reads into MiXCR, producing one record per CDR3 protein. Of about 60,000 distinct CDR3 sequences in the sample, 7.5% to 10% were seen once. Documented time point: patch test 1, 2 weeks after DPC sensitization. Treatment: therapeutic diphenylcyclopropenone sensitization with weekly scalp DPC. The sequencing here drew on whole blood, taken in connection with sensitization to the hapten diphenylcyclopropenone (DPC). The source of these receptors is a woman between 40 and 55 years old with alopecia areata. Some clones in this sample may be carry-over from other donors' samples.

This clonotype showed up many times. The chain couples TRBV6-1 to TRBJ2-5; no clear D gene. The germline V and J ends were trimmed by 0 bases and 6 bases, with 11 bases remaining between them. The CDR3 is made up of 14 amino acids. The germline V gene has CDR1 MNHNS and CDR2 SASEGT. CDR3 region: CASSEADGLQTQYF. In nucleotides, the CDR3 is TGTGCCAGCAGTGAAGCGGACGGTTTGCAGACCCAGTACTTC.

This clonotype was counted ten times or more. The chain employs TRBV6-6 and TRBJ1-5, with 8 bases that match TRBD1. CDR1 and CDR2 from the germline V gene are MNHNY and SVGAGI (reference sequence). This CDR3 spans 15 amino acids. With V trimmed by 6 bases and J by 1 base, 5 bases remained unmatched. CDR3 sequence reads: CASRKQGGSNQPQHF. CDR3 in DNA: TGTGCCAGCAGGAAACAGGGGGGAAGCAATCAGCCCCAGCATTTT.

Ten or more counts support this clonotype. This chain connects TRBV7-6 to TRBJ2-3, with D perhaps matching TRBD2 (6 bases). Germline CDR1 is SGHVS and CDR2 is FNYEAQ. V gave up 5 bases and J gave up 7 bases, with 22 bases separating them. CDR3 size: 16 residues. The chain's CDR3 is CASSLQSLDYFNTQYF. For the CDR3, the DNA is TGTGCCAGCAGCCTACAGTCTCTGGACTACTTCAATACGCAGTATTTT.

This clonotype was recorded at least ten times. The chain combines TRBV11-2 with TRBJ1-1; D is uncertain. The CDR3 runs 13 residues. With 1 base removed from V and 7 bases from J, the gap between germline ends came to 10 bases. The germline CDR1 and CDR2 sequences are SGHAT and FQNNGV. The DNA of the CDR3 is TGTGCCAGCAGCTTAGGGGCGGGCAATGAAGCTTTCTTT. Its translation is CASSLGAGNEAFF.

This clonotype has only a few counts. This chain uses TRBV11-2 with TRBJ1-1; D possibly corresponds to TRBD1 (5 bases). V was shortened by 3 bases and J by 7 bases, with 9 bases between the two germline ends. The germline CDR1 and CDR2 sequences are SGHAT and FQNNGV. The CDR3 totals 12 residues. CDR3 nucleotide sequence: TGTGCCAGCAGCTTGTCAGGGTTTGAAGCTTTCTTT. It yields the protein CASSLSGFEAFF.

This clonotype was counted only a few times. The gene calls are TRBV12-3 or TRBV12-4 and TRBJ2-3; 7 bases agree with TRBD2. V trimming: 1 base; J trimming: 2 bases; junction bases outside the gene matches: 0. The CDR3 has 14 residues. The CDR3 DNA sequence: TGTGCCAGCAGTTTAGGGGACTACACAGATACGCAGTATTTT. This gives the protein CASSLGDYTDTQYF.

This clonotype was counted many times. The chain recombines TRBV7-2 with TRBJ1-2; D remains unclear. CDR1 SGHTA and CDR2 FQGNSA come from the germline V gene. The CDR3 has 14 amino acids. Trimming stripped 5 bases from V and 4 bases from J, with 14 bases between. The CDR3 sequence is CASSPTREIYGYTF. In DNA, the CDR3 is TGTGCCAGCAGCCCAACGCGGGAGATCTATGGCTACACCTTC.

This clonotype was detected a few times. The rearrangement links TRBV4-2 to TRBJ2-4; D call uncertain. CDR3 length: 14 residues. CDR1 LGHNA and CDR2 YNFKEQ come from the germline V gene. V lost 0 bases and J 8 bases, leaving 11 bases between the germline ends. CDR3 bases: TGTGCCAGCAGCCAAGAAATTAGGCTGGACATTCAGTACTTC. Its translation: CASSQEIRLDIQYF.